These 24 T cell receptor beta chains were sequenced from one sample in a study of CD4+ T cells in melanoma. Some clones are missing from TCRdb's copy, which holds only in-frame ones; the method was immunoSEQ multiplex PCR. The table has 9,600 or so clones, around 70% seen once. The sample taken for sequencing was peripheral blood. These receptor sequences come from a human donor with melanoma.

The chain is built from TRBV5-1 and TRBJ2-5; TRBD1 agrees at 9 bases. Trimming at V came to 4 bases and at J to 4 bases, leaving 5 bases not matched to a gene. Germline V CDR1 and CDR2: SGHRS, YFSETQ. CDR3 length: 14 residues. This CDR3 is CASSVGTGRETQYF. CDR3 nucleotide sequence: TGCGCCAGCAGCGTCGGGACAGGGCGAGAGACCCAGTACTTC. The variable domain in full, with the rest retrieved from reference TRBV5-1 and TRBJ2-5, is KAGVTQTPRYLIKTRGQQVTLSCSPISGHRSVSWYQQTPGQGLQFLFEYFSETQRNKGNFPGRFSGRQFSNSRSEMNVSTLELGDSALYLCASSVGTGRETQYFGPGTRLLVL.

The genes are TRBV27 and TRBJ2-7; D unclear. Per germline, CDR1 MNHEY and CDR2 SMNVEV (reference sequence). The germline V and J ends were trimmed by 5 bases and 4 bases, with 18 bases remaining between them. This CDR3 has 15 amino acids. CDR3 amino acids: CASSLFPGRLYEQYF. The CDR3 DNA reads TGTGCCAGCAGTCTATTTCCAGGCAGGTTGTACGAGCAGTACTTC.

This clone appeared a few times. V usage is TRBV20-1 and J usage is TRBJ2-2; D call uncertain. The CDR3 totals 11 residues. CDR1 is DFQATT and CDR2 is SNEGSKA in the germline V gene (reference sequence). The V and J ends lost 5 bases and 6 bases respectively, with 7 bases between them. CDR3 in DNA: TGCAGTGCTCTACACGCCGGGGAGCTGTTTTTT. Amino acids: CSALHAGELFF.

The chain combines TRBV10-3 with TRBJ1-1; D is unresolved. The ends were cut back, 2 bases at V and 12 bases at J, with 16 bases in the middle. The CDR3 length is 13 residues. Germline CDR1 is ENHRY and CDR2 is SYGVKD. The DNA of the CDR3 is TGTGCCATCAGTGAGACGGCGACGTTGGGAACTTTCTTT. Its translation: CAISETATLGTFF.

This clone was seen a few times. The chain couples TRBV5-4 to TRBJ2-7; 7 positions agree with TRBD1. V dropped 4 bases and J dropped 4; count of bases not matched to a gene: 8. CDR3 length: 14 amino acids. Per germline, CDR1 SGHNT and CDR2 YYREEE (reference sequence). CDR3 in amino acids: CASSEQGIWYEQYF. The CDR3 DNA sequence: TGTGCCAGCAGCGAACAGGGGATATGGTACGAGCAGTACTTC. Complete variable domain (other parts from reference TRBV5-4 and TRBJ2-7): ETGVTQSPTHLIKTRGQQVTLRCSSQSGHNTVSWYQQALGQGPQFIFQYYREEENGRGNFPPRFSGLQFPNYSSELNVNALELDDSALYLCASSEQGIWYEQYFGPGTRLTVT.

The gene calls are TRBV4-3 and TRBJ2-7; D not resolved. CDR3 length equals 15 residues. With 0 bases removed from V and 9 bases from J, the gap between germline ends came to 18 bases. Germline V gene lookup returns CDR1 LGHNA and CDR2 YSLEER. The CDR3 region is CASSQDWADLRGQYF. DNA of the CDR3: TGCGCCAGCAGCCAAGATTGGGCAGACCTACGAGGGCAGTACTTC.

This clone was counted only a few times. V and J are TRBV14 and TRBJ2-5; D is possibly TRBD2 (6 bases). Trimming left V 4 bases short and J 2 bases short, with 20 bases between. The CDR3 is 17 residues long. CDR1 is SGHDN, CDR2 FVKESK, per germline. The CDR3 protein is CASSPSTILAEQETQYF. The CDR3 DNA reads as TGTGCCAGCAGCCCCTCCACCATACTAGCAGAACAAGAGACCCAGTACTTC.

This sequence joins TRBV6-1 and TRBJ1-2; unclear D gene. This CDR3 region has 13 residues. The V end was cut by 4 bases, the J end by 4 bases, with 10 bases between. Germline lookup yields CDR1 MNHNS and CDR2 SASEGT. The CDR3 DNA reads TGTGCCAGCAGTGCCCTTCGGGGCTATGGCTACACCTTC. Amino acid sequence: CASSALRGYGYTF.

V gene TRBV9 combines with J gene TRBJ2-1; 10 bases line up with TRBD2. CDR1 SGDLS and CDR2 YYNGEE come from the germline V gene. CDR3 length: 14 residues. Trimming cost V 10 bases and J 7 bases; bases outside gene matches: 11. As DNA, the CDR3 is TGTGCCTCCCAGAGCGGGGGGGCGGGTAATGAGCAGTTCTTC. This gives the protein CASQSGGAGNEQFF.

The chain couples TRBV6-6 to TRBJ1-3; D unresolved. CDR3 length: 15 amino acids. Per germline, CDR1 MNHNY and CDR2 SVGAGI (reference sequence). Trimming cost V 7 bases and J 0 bases, with 13 bases left between them. The CDR3 spells CASTRRSFSGNTIYF. CDR3 bases: TGTGCCAGCACTCGGAGGTCCTTCTCTGGAAACACCATATATTTT.

The chain couples TRBV28 to TRBJ2-7; possibly TRBD1 or TRBD2 for D (5 bases each). The CDR3 consists of 13 residues. CDR1 MDHEN and CDR2 SYDVKM come from the germline V gene. With 7 bases removed from V and 6 bases from J, the gap between germline ends came to 16 bases. CDR3 sequence (DNA): TGTGCCAGCATCGGGACCACCCCCGGCGAGCAGTACTTC. Protein: CASIGTTPGEQYF.

The chain is built from TRBV21-1 and TRBJ1-4; the D call TRBD1 from the table was never checked on the DNA. TRBV21-1 represents a pseudogene. The CDR3 is 17 residues long. The DNA for the CDR3 is TGTGCCAGCAGCAAATCCGTTAGTGACAGCGCAAATGAAAAACTGTTTTTT. Amino acid sequence: CASSKSVSDSANEKLFF.

By frequency in the sample, this clone is medium-sized. The chain uses TRBV5-4 and TRBJ1-6, with TRBD1 matching 8 bases. The length of the CDR3 is 15 residues. The germline gives CDR1 SGHNT, CDR2 YYREEE (reference sequence). After removal of 3 bases from V and 9 bases from J, the junction contained 8 bases not matched to a gene. The chain's CDR3 is CASSSGQGGSSPLHF. In nucleotides, the CDR3 is TGTGCCAGCAGCTCAGGACAGGGCGGTAGTTCACCCCTCCACTTT.

V usage is TRBV9 and J usage is TRBJ2-1; 8 positions agree with TRBD2. Germline V gives CDR1 SGDLS, CDR2 YYNGEE. The J segment lost 6 bases and the V segment lost 0 bases, leaving 8 bases of the junction unmatched. This CDR3 is built from 16 residues. CDR3: CASSVEGRGGSNEQFF. CDR3 DNA sequence: TGTGCCAGCAGCGTAGAGGGGCGCGGGGGGTCCAATGAGCAGTTCTTC.

The chain carries TRBV11-3 and TRBJ2-7; D possibly corresponds to TRBD2 (6 bases). The germline V gene has CDR1 SGHNT and CDR2 YENEEA. This CDR3 contains 13 residues. V lost 5 bases and J lost 3, with 11 bases in between. The chain's CDR3 is CASSITRGYEQYF. The DNA of the CDR3 is TGTGCCAGCAGCATTACGCGGGGCTACGAGCAGTACTTC. The complete variable domain, with remaining parts taken from reference TRBV11-3 and TRBJ2-7, reads EAGVVQSPRYKIIEKKQPVAFWCNPISGHNTLYWYLQNLGQGPELLIRYENEEAVDDSQLPKDRFSAERLKGVDSTLKIQPAELGDSAVYLCASSITRGYEQYFGPGTRLTVT.

The gene calls are TRBV18 and TRBJ1-2, with D perhaps TRBD1 (6 bases). This CDR3 has 13 amino acids. V lost 5 bases to trimming and J lost 3 bases, with 10 bases between them. From germline, CDR1 is KGHSH and CDR2 LQKENI. The DNA for the CDR3 is TGTGCCAGCTCATTACAGGGCGACTATGGCTACACCTTC. Protein sequence: CASSLQGDYGYTF.

This sequence joins TRBV13 and TRBJ1-3; D uncertain. CDR3 length: 18 amino acids. Between the trimmed V and J ends, which lost 4 bases and 0 bases, there was a span of 19 bases. CDR1 and CDR2 (germline): PRHDT, FYEKMQ (reference sequence). The CDR3 region is CASSSPRYDMDSGNTIYF. The CDR3 DNA reads as TGTGCCAGCAGCTCCCCACGGTACGATATGGACTCTGGAAACACCATATATTTT. Complete variable domain (other parts from reference TRBV13 and TRBJ1-3): AAGVIQSPRHLIKEKRETATLKCYPIPRHDTVYWYQQGPGQDPQFLISFYEKMQSDKGSIPDRFSAQQFSDYHSELNMSSLELGDSALYFCASSSPRYDMDSGNTIYFGEGSWLTVV.

This clone was observed a few times. V and J are TRBV5-5 and TRBJ1-1, with D unresolved. The V end lost 3 bases, the J end lost 4 bases, and 10 bases lay between the germline ends. CDR1 and CDR2 from the germline V gene are SGHKS and YYEKEE (reference sequence). The length of the CDR3 is 13 residues. The CDR3 region is CASSYDAVTEAFF. In nucleotides, the CDR3 is TGTGCCAGCAGCTACGACGCGGTCACTGAAGCTTTCTTT.

V is TRBV11-1 and J is TRBJ2-7; D gene ambiguous. Germline CDR1 and CDR2: SGHAT and FQDESV (reference sequence). CDR3 length: 14 amino acids. V was shortened by 8 bases and J by 3 bases, with 17 bases between the two germline ends. Written as DNA, the CDR3 is TGTGCCAGCTGTCCGGATCACTTTGGCTACGAGCAGTACTTC. The encoded protein is CASCPDHFGYEQYF. Filled out from reference TRBV11-1 and TRBJ2-7, the complete variable domain reads EAEVAQSPRYKITEKSQAVAFWCDPISGHATLYWYRQILGQGPELLVQFQDESVVDDSQLPKDRFSAERLKGVDSTLKIQPAELGDSAMYLCASCPDHFGYEQYFGPGTRLTVT.

The rearrangement uses TRBV5-1 and TRBJ2-3, with 11 bases identical to TRBD2. Germline CDR1 and CDR2: SGHRS and YFSETQ. J gave up 2 bases and V 2 bases, and 4 bases lay outside the gene matches. The CDR3 spans 16 residues. The DNA of the CDR3 is TGCGCCAGCAGCTTAACACTAGCGGGGGCCACAGATACGCAGTATTTT. Protein sequence: CASSLTLAGATDTQYF.

The J gene is TRBJ1-2, the V gene TRBV5-4; D not certain. In germline, CDR1 is SGHNT, CDR2 YYREEE (reference sequence). This CDR3 region has 14 residues. Trimming removed 0 bases from V and 5 bases from J, with 11 bases in between. In DNA form, the CDR3 reads TGTGCCAGCAGCTTGGTGGAAAAACGGTATGGCTACACCTTC. It translates to CASSLVEKRYGYTF.

This clone appeared a few times. This chain connects TRBV13 to TRBJ1-1; D remains ambiguous. The CDR3 has 14 residues. Germline-derived CDR1 and CDR2 are PRHDT and FYEKMQ (reference sequence). V lost 5 bases, J lost 1 base, and 11 bases lay in between. CDR3 amino acids: CASSVWTGNTEAFF. The CDR3 bases are TGTGCCAGCAGCGTGTGGACGGGGAACACTGAAGCTTTCTTT.

In its sample, this clone was seen a few times. The rearrangement joins TRBV29-1 to TRBJ1-1, with 7 bases identical to TRBD1. With 4 bases clipped from V and 0 bases from J, the junction kept 20 bases outside the gene matches. This CDR3 spans 19 amino acids. Germline CDR1 SQVTM, CDR2 ANQGSEA. The CDR3 here is CSVVSPLLRQGPLNTEAFF. In DNA form, the CDR3 reads TGCAGCGTTGTGTCGCCGCTCTTAAGACAGGGACCATTGAACACTGAAGCTTTCTTT.

The chain employs TRBV7-2 and TRBJ2-7; D gene uncertain. There are 11 residues in the CDR3. The V end was cut by 10 bases, the J end by 3 bases, with 10 bases between. The germline CDR1 and CDR2 sequences are SGHTA and FQGNSA. DNA for the CDR3: TGTGCCATCCTCCTTGGCTACGAGCAGTACTTC. This sequence encodes CAILLGYEQYF.